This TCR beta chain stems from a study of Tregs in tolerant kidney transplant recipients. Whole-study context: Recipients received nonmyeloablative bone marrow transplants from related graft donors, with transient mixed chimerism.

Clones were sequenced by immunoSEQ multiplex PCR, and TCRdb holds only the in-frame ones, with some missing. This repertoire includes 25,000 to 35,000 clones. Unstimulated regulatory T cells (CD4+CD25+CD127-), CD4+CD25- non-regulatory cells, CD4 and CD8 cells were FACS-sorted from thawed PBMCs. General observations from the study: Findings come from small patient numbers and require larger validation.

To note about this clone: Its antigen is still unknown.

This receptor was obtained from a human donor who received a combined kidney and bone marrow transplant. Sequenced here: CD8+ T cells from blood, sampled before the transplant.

CDR3 bases read: TGTGCCAGCAGTGATAGATCCCTGTCAGATACG. This translates into CASSDRSLSDT. The whole CDR3 is CASSDRSLSDTQYF. This chain uses TRBV2 with TRBJ2-3; D not certain. The sequenced fragment ends 3 residues before the CDR3 boundary, so the rest is inferred from the germline J gene. Trimming removed 3 bases from V and 4 bases from J, with 11 bases in between. Germline CDR1 reads SNHLY; CDR2 reads FYNNEI. The CDR3 has 14 amino acids.